The subject of this entry is one T cell receptor beta chain. Antigen specificity is unknown. The CDR3 length is 16 residues. From germline, CDR1 is SGHTA and CDR2 FQGNSA. V trimming: 4 bases; J trimming: 0 bases; junction bases outside the gene matches: 7. The data stem from a study of shared clonotypes between healthy human individuals. Study-level background: Donors were a couple of women and a few men aged 18 to 49. Plates per donor: three CD4 naive, three CD4 memory, two CD8 naive, one CD8 memory.

Study-wide findings and caveats: Blood was the only sampled material, and tissue repertoires likely differ.

The repertoire was sequenced with immunoSEQ multiplex PCR; TCRdb's copy has only in-frame clones and lacks some. The table has about 2.3 million clones, 93% seen once; the top ten hold about 0.39%. The receptor was derived from a man aged 18 to 30 in good health. Some clones in this sample may be carry-over from other donors' samples. V is TRBV7-2 and J is TRBJ2-7; 9 bases agree with TRBD1. The sample comprised naive CD4+ T cells from PBMCs. Subset reported: CD45RA+ positively selected. For the CDR3, the DNA is TGTGCCAGCAGCTCCGACCCGGGACAGGGCTCCTACGAGCAGTACTTC. It translates to CASSSDPGQGSYEQYF.